This T cell receptor beta chain was captured by sequencing in a study of cytomegalovirus exposure and HLA in healthy donors. On the study more broadly: Samples from HLA-typed donors yielded about 85 million unique TCRs in an early data release.

Turning to this clone: The antigen remains unidentified.

This PCR relied on a set of 60 Vbeta primers and 13 Jbeta primers. Profiled with immunoSEQ multiplex PCR; TCRdb holds only in-frame clones, not every one. The data hold 85,000 to 130,000 clones, with 70% to 85% observed a single time. Study findings and constraints: Sequencing probably produced one cluster of sequence variants that were highly shared.

Trimming cost V 4 bases and J 7 bases, with 11 bases left between them. There are 14 residues in the CDR3. CDR1 is SGHVS and CDR2 is FNYEAQ in the germline V gene. This TCR was recovered from a boy aged 5-17 years in good health and CMV-seronegative. The rearrangement joins TRBV7-6 to TRBJ1-6; D may be TRBD1 (5 bases). Sample: PBMCs. CDR3 in amino acids: CASSWTGGNSPLHF. The CDR3 nucleotides are TGTGCCAGCAGCTGGACCGGGGGAAATTCACCCCTCCACTTT.